Below are 27 T cell receptor beta chains sequenced from a single sample in a study of CD8+CD57+ T cells in acquired aplastic anemia. Selection for sequencing was limited to patients who had shown CD8+CD57+ cell expansion by flow cytometry. Profiling of TCR beta VDJ combinations and CDR3 sequences used genomic DNA as template. Via MiXCR, TCRdb re-called the reads, giving one row per CDR3 protein. The data contain around 430,000 distinct CDR3 sequences, around 32% of them singletons. Sequenced: sorted CD4+, CD8+, or CD8+CD57+ T cells (not recorded which) from PBMCs. These receptors were taken from a human donor with aplastic anemia.

The gene calls are TRBV10-3 and TRBJ1-2, with D possibly TRBD1 on 5 matching bases. The V and J ends lost 5 bases and 4 bases respectively, with 20 bases between them. The CDR3 is 16 amino acids. The germline gives CDR1 ENHRY, CDR2 SYGVKD. The CDR3 sequence: CAISYSRRPDIYGYTF. CDR3 nucleotides: TGTGCCATCAGTTACTCGAGAAGACCGGACATCTATGGCTACACCTTC.

The chain combines TRBV6-5 with TRBJ2-7, with TRBD1 identical over 7 bases. After removal of 2 bases from V and 4 bases from J, the junction contained 5 bases not matched to a gene. Germline V gene sequence: CDR1 MNHEY, CDR2 SVGAGI. This CDR3 contains 14 residues. The CDR3 DNA reads TGTGCCAGCAGTTACGGGACAGCCACTTACGAGCAGTACTTC. It encodes CASSYGTATYEQYF.

CDR3 sequence: CAIRGTGTEAFF. The CDR3 nucleotides are TGTGCCATCAGGGGGACAGGGACTGAAGCTTTCTTT. The chain employs TRBV10-3 and TRBJ1-1; the match to TRBD1 covers 9 bases. V lost 6 bases and J lost 5; bases outside the gene matches: 1. The CDR3 is 12 amino acids. Germline V gene sequence: CDR1 ENHRY, CDR2 SYGVKD.

A note on this clonotype: A read error may produce the germline difference seen at one junction end. The V call is TRBV9, the J call TRBJ1-4, with 7 bases that match TRBD1. The V gene's germline CDR1 is SGDLS and CDR2 YYNGEE. This CDR3 is built from 15 residues. The CDR3 loop is CASSVDGTANEELFF. CDR3 bases: TGTGCCAGCAGCGTAGACGGGACAGCTAATGAAGAACTGTTTTTT.

This rearrangement joins TRBV5-5 to TRBJ1-1, with 7 bases aligning to TRBD1. CDR1 and CDR2 (germline): SGHKS, YYEKEE (reference sequence). After removal of 4 bases from V and 1 base from J, the junction contained 10 bases not matched to a gene. The CDR3 runs 16 residues. The DNA of the CDR3 is TGTGCCAGCAGCCTGCCCTTTAGACAGGGGAACACTGAAGCTTTCTTT. Its protein product is CASSLPFRQGNTEAFF.

There are many counts of this clonotype. The rearrangement joins TRBV4-1 to TRBJ2-7, with 7 nucleotides matching TRBD1. This CDR3 has 16 amino acids. With 0 bases clipped from V and 7 bases from J, the junction kept 12 bases outside the gene matches. CDR1 is MGHRA and CDR2 is YSYEKL in the germline V gene. In DNA, the CDR3 is TGCGCCAGCAGCCAAGAGAGGTCCTACAGGGGCGGTGAGCAGTACTTC. This sequence encodes CASSQERSYRGGEQYF.

This clonotype has at least ten counts. This chain links TRBV2 with TRBJ1-2; D call uncertain. V was trimmed by 4 bases and J by 4 bases, leaving 10 bases between them. The CDR3 spans 13 residues. Germline CDR1 is SNHLY and CDR2 is FYNNEI. This CDR3 is CASSGQRIYGYTF. DNA of the CDR3: TGTGCCAGCAGTGGGCAGCGGATCTATGGCTACACCTTC.

This clonotype was recorded a few times. The chain recombines TRBV5-1 with TRBJ2-4; unclear D gene. The CDR3 extends over 15 amino acids. Trimming cost V 6 bases and J 1 base, with 14 bases left between them. The germline CDR1 and CDR2 sequences are SGHRS and YFSETQ. For the CDR3, the DNA is TGCGCCAGCACCAACGACCTCGGGGCCAAAAACATTCAGTACTTC. It specifies CASTNDLGAKNIQYF.

This clonotype was recorded at least ten times. The rearrangement joins TRBV3-1 to TRBJ2-1; 8 nucleotides agree with TRBD2. The CDR3 loop spans 15 amino acids. V dropped 2 bases and J dropped 9; count of bases not matched to a gene: 9. Germline-derived CDR1 and CDR2 are LGHDT and YNNKEL (reference sequence). CDR3 sequence: CASSQRAGAGGEQFF. The CDR3 DNA reads TGTGCCAGCAGCCAAAGAGCGGGGGCTGGGGGTGAGCAGTTCTTC.

The chain recombines TRBV13 with TRBJ2-7; no clear D. Germline values: CDR1 PRHDT, CDR2 FYEKMQ (reference sequence). V lost 6 bases and J 5 bases, leaving 11 bases between the germline ends. There are 12 residues in the CDR3. This chain's CDR3 is CASSPLVHEQYF. CDR3 sequence (DNA): TGTGCCAGCAGTCCACTTGTCCACGAGCAGTACTTC.

In its sample, this clonotype was seen a few times. The chain employs TRBV20-1 and TRBJ2-4, with D perhaps matching TRBD1 (5 bases). Germline V gives CDR1 DFQATT, CDR2 SNEGSKA (reference sequence). This CDR3 is built from 12 residues. The V and J ends lost 5 bases and 5 bases respectively, with 10 bases between them. This CDR3 reads CSAPGLENIQYF. CDR3 sequence (DNA): TGCAGTGCTCCAGGGTTGGAAAACATTCAGTACTTC.

The table lists this clonotype with a few counts. The J gene is TRBJ1-4, the V gene TRBV20-1, with 8 bases matching TRBD1. The germline CDR1 and CDR2 sequences are DFQATT and SNEGSKA (reference sequence). V trimming: 3 bases; J trimming: 8 bases; junction bases outside the gene matches: 5. The CDR3 is 13 residues long. CDR3 residues: CSASWGQVEKLFF. The DNA for the CDR3 is TGCAGTGCTAGCTGGGGACAGGTCGAAAAACTGTTTTTT.

This clonotype was seen more than once but under ten times. The chain combines TRBV2 with TRBJ2-2; TRBD1 matches 7 bases. The CDR3 length is 16 residues. Germline V gene data show CDR1 as SNHLY and CDR2 as FYNNEI. V was pared by 3 bases and J by 6 bases, with 10 bases of the junction left unmatched. This CDR3 reads CASSERGRSHAGELFF. The DNA for the CDR3 is TGTGCCAGCAGTGAGAGGGGGCGGTCTCACGCCGGGGAGCTGTTTTTT.

This clonotype was counted at least ten times. The J gene is TRBJ1-5, the V gene TRBV10-2; D gene ambiguous. From germline, CDR1 is WSHSY and CDR2 SAAADI. The ends were cut back, 0 bases at V and 2 bases at J, with 8 bases in the middle. This CDR3 spans 15 amino acids. The CDR3 reads CASSESSRGNQPQHF. CDR3 sequence (DNA): TGCGCCAGCAGTGAGTCGAGTAGGGGCAATCAGCCCCAGCATTTT.

In this sample, this clonotype turned up many times. The gene calls are TRBV12-3 or TRBV12-4 and TRBJ1-5, with D unclear. This CDR3 comprises 14 residues. V lost 2 bases and J 2 bases, leaving 7 bases between the germline ends. CDR3 residues: CASSLSRGNQPQHF. The CDR3 coding sequence is TGTGCCAGCAGTTTATCGAGGGGCAATCAGCCCCAGCATTTT.

On this clonotype: Likely a read error: the CDR3 ends without its conserved phenylalanine or tryptophan. The chain links TRBV10-1 to TRBJ1-1; 12 bases are a match to TRBD1. This CDR3 has 17 amino acids. CDR1 and CDR2 (germline): WNHNN, SYGVQD (reference sequence). V shed 5 bases and J 4 bases; nucleotides not matched to a gene: 11. CDR3 nucleotide sequence: TGCGCCAGCAGTAGGGCTTCGGGACAGGGGGCTCGCACTGAAGCTTTCCTT. It codes for CASSRASGQGARTEAFL.

Worth noting for this clonotype: A clone one base away is much larger, so this may be a read error. The chain combines TRBV19 with TRBJ1-5; 8 bases line up with TRBD1. In germline, CDR1 is LNHDA, CDR2 SQIVND (reference sequence). V was pared by 7 bases and J by 5 bases, with 4 bases of the junction left unmatched. The CDR3 runs to 13 residues. The CDR3 loop is CASIGQGYQPQHF. The DNA of the CDR3 is TGTGCCAGTATAGGACAGGGATATCAGCCCCAGCATTTT.

This clonotype was seen ten or more times. The V gene is TRBV9, the J gene TRBJ1-2, with no clear D. The CDR3 runs 16 residues. Germline CDR1 SGDLS, CDR2 YYNGEE. Trimming shortened V by 0 bases and J by 3 bases, and 15 bases separated the two germline ends. The CDR3 reads CASSVGSASTDYGYTF. The CDR3 DNA reads TGTGCCAGCAGCGTAGGGTCAGCTTCTACGGACTATGGCTACACCTTC.

The chain combines TRBV4-2 with TRBJ2-5; D tentatively reads TRBD1 or TRBD2 (5 bases each). The germline V and J ends were trimmed by 1 base and 5 bases, with 17 bases remaining between them. The CDR3 loop spans 16 amino acids. The germline V gene has CDR1 LGHNA and CDR2 YNFKEQ. The CDR3 DNA is TGTGCCAGCAGCCAAGGAGGGACCTACCAAGAGGAGACCCAGTACTTC. It specifies CASSQGGTYQEETQYF.

This chain links TRBV9 with TRBJ2-7, with TRBD1 matching over 12 bases. There are 17 residues in the CDR3. Germline lookup yields CDR1 SGDLS and CDR2 YYNGEE. The V gene end was trimmed by 3 bases and the J gene end by 0 bases; junction bases not matched to a gene: 7. As DNA, the CDR3 is TGTGCCAGCAGCGCCGGGACAGGGGGCCAGAGCTCCTACGAGCAGTACTTC. Translated: CASSAGTGGQSSYEQYF.

This clonotype appeared a few times. This sequence joins TRBV7-2 and TRBJ1-2, with TRBD1 as a possible D gene (6 bases). V lost 1 base and J lost 6, with 12 bases in between. CDR3 length equals 14 residues. Germline V lookup: CDR1 SGHTA, CDR2 FQGNSA. CDR3 sequence: CASSLDRDKDGYTF. The DNA of the CDR3 is TGTGCCAGCAGCTTAGACCGGGACAAGGATGGCTACACCTTC.

This clonotype was seen a handful of times. This rearrangement joins TRBV27 to TRBJ1-2; a weak D match, TRBD1 (5 bases). V lost 3 bases, J lost 2 bases, and 10 bases lay in between. Germline CDR1 MNHEY, CDR2 SMNVEV (reference sequence). The CDR3 consists of 14 residues. In nucleotides, the CDR3 is TGTGCCAGCAGTTTGACCCGGGGGAACTATGGCTACACCTTC. This encodes CASSLTRGNYGYTF.

V is TRBV9 and J is TRBJ2-3; possible D gene TRBD2, 6 bases. The CDR3 sequence is 12 residues long. Germline V gene data show CDR1 as SGDLS and CDR2 as YYNGEE. The V end lost 4 bases, the J end lost 6 bases, and 9 bases lay between the germline ends. The CDR3 region is CASSTLADTQYF. The CDR3, as DNA: TGTGCCAGCAGCACTCTAGCGGATACGCAGTATTTT.

This chain links TRBV7-3 with TRBJ2-7; the D is unclear. CDR3 length: 13 residues. Trimming shortened V by 7 bases and J by 2 bases, and 12 bases separated the two germline ends. Germline assignment: CDR1 SGHTA and CDR2 FQGTGA. CDR3 coding DNA: TGTGCCAGCAAGTTCGGCCTCGCCTACGAGCAGTACTTC. Its protein is CASKFGLAYEQYF.

This clonotype has just a few counts. This chain connects TRBV14 to TRBJ1-2, with TRBD1 identical over 7 bases. V was pared by 3 bases and J by 0 bases, with 7 bases of the junction left unmatched. CDR1 SGHDN and CDR2 FVKESK come from the germline V gene. This CDR3 contains 16 residues. The CDR3 spells CASSQRGGQANYGYTF. The CDR3 bases are TGTGCCAGCAGCCAGAGGGGTGGACAGGCTAACTATGGCTACACCTTC. Full variable domain (missing parts from reference TRBV14 and TRBJ1-2): EAGVTQFPSHSVIEKGQTVTLRCDPISGHDNLYWYRRVMGKEIKFLLHFVKESKQDESGMPNNRFLAERTGGTYSTLKVQPAELEDSGVYFCASSQRGGQANYGYTFGSGTRLTVV.

The rearrangement uses TRBV9 and TRBJ1-1; no clear D gene. Trimming removed 4 bases at V and 6 bases at J, with 16 bases between. Germline CDR1 and CDR2: SGDLS and YYNGEE. The CDR3 runs to 14 residues. CDR3 bases: TGTGCCAGCAGCTCCGGAGGGTCTAAGGCTGAAGCTTTCTTT. It yields the protein CASSSGGSKAEAFF.

The V and J genes are TRBV7-9 and TRBJ2-5; 11 bases map to TRBD2. The germline CDR1 and CDR2 sequences are SEHNR and FQNEAQ (reference sequence). The CDR3 length is 15 residues. The J segment lost 5 bases and the V segment lost 6 bases, leaving 8 bases of the junction unmatched. CDR3 DNA: TGTGCCAGCAGGCCGACTAGCGGGGCTGCGGAGACCCAGTACTTC. Translation: CASRPTSGAAETQYF.